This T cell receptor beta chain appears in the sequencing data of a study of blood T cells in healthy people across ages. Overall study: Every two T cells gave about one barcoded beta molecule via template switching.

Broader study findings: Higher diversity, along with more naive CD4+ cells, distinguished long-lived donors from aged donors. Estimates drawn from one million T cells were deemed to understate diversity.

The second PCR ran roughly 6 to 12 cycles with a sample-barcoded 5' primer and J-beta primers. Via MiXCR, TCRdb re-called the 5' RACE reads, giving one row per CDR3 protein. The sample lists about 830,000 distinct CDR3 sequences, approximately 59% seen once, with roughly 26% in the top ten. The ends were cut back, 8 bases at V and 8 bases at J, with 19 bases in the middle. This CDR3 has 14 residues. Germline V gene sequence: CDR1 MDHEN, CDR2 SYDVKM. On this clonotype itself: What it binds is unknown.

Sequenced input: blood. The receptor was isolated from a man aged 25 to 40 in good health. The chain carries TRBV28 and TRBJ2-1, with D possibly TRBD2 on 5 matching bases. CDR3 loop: CASVAGGRVDEQFF. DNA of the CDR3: TGTGCCAGCGTGGCGGGCGGACGGGTCGATGAGCAGTTCTTC.